The 19 T cell receptor beta chains given below trace back to one sample, sequenced in a study of T cell repertoires in ileal Crohn's disease. Clones were sequenced by immunoSEQ multiplex PCR, and TCRdb holds only the in-frame ones, with some missing. The sample consists of 8,000 to 9,500 clones, just over 75% of them appearing once. Sequencing input: ileal tissue. These receptors originate from an adult with Crohn's disease.

The chain carries TRBV9 and TRBJ2-3, with D unclear. Germline CDR1 is SGDLS and CDR2 is YYNGEE. This CDR3 region has 15 residues. V lost 3 bases, J lost 0 bases, and 11 bases lay in between. CDR3 sequence reads: CASSASFRSTDTQYF. In DNA form, the CDR3 reads TGTGCCAGCAGCGCCTCTTTCCGTAGCACAGATACGCAGTATTTT.

V gene TRBV19 combines with J gene TRBJ2-7; D remains ambiguous. Germline V lookup: CDR1 LNHDA, CDR2 SQIVND (reference sequence). This CDR3 spans 13 amino acids. V was clipped by 2 bases and J by 3 bases, with 8 bases between them. CDR3 region: CASSIYRDYEQYF. In nucleotides, the CDR3 is TGTGCCAGTAGTATATACCGAGACTACGAGCAGTACTTC.

The V gene is TRBV21-1, the J gene TRBJ2-5; the table's D call TRBD2 went unverified against the DNA. TRBV21-1 is termed a pseudogene. The length of the CDR3 is 14 residues. The CDR3 here is CASARTSYQETQYF. In DNA form, the CDR3 reads TGTGCCAGCGCCCGGACTAGCTACCAAGAGACCCAGTACTTC.

The CDR3 reads CASREDRVTNEQYF. Here the CDR3 DNA reads TGTGCCAGCAGGGAGGACAGGGTAACGAACGAGCAGTACTTC. This rearrangement joins TRBV6-5 to TRBJ2-7; 8 bases align to TRBD1. The CDR3 is 14 residues long. In germline, CDR1 is MNHEY, CDR2 SVGAGI. Germline trimming cut 6 bases from V and 5 bases from J; bases unmatched to any gene: 9.

The rearrangement links TRBV15 to TRBJ2-1; 10 bases are shared with TRBD2. The CDR3 is made up of 15 amino acids. The junction had 4 bases not matched to a gene; V was cut back by 7 bases and J by 1 base. Germline CDR1 is LNHNV and CDR2 is YYDKDF (reference sequence). The chain's CDR3 is CATITAGGSYNEQFF. The CDR3 region has the DNA TGTGCCACCATCACAGCGGGAGGGTCCTACAATGAGCAGTTCTTC.

The chain recombines TRBV5-1 with TRBJ2-7; the match to TRBD2 covers 7 bases. Germline assignment: CDR1 SGHRS and CDR2 YFSETQ. The CDR3 totals 14 residues. Trimming at V came to 3 bases and at J to 2 bases, leaving 5 bases not matched to a gene. The CDR3 here is CASSSSGVAYEQYF. Here the CDR3 DNA reads TGCGCCAGCAGCTCAAGCGGGGTAGCCTACGAGCAGTACTTC.

This chain links TRBV27 with TRBJ2-7; D is possibly TRBD2 (6 bases). Germline loops: CDR1 MNHEY, CDR2 SMNVEV (reference sequence). The ends were cut back, 8 bases at V and 5 bases at J, with 19 bases in the middle. The CDR3 contains 14 residues. The CDR3 protein is CASRLRKGGHEQYF. CDR3 sequence (DNA): TGTGCCAGCCGGCTCCGTAAGGGAGGCCACGAGCAGTACTTC.

The genes are TRBV28 and TRBJ1-4; 10 positions agree with TRBD1. The germline V gene has CDR1 MDHEN and CDR2 SYDVKM. With V trimmed by 6 bases and J by 5 bases, 9 bases remained unmatched. This CDR3 spans 16 amino acids. DNA for the CDR3: TGTGCCAGCAGCCCTAGACAGGGGGCGCGGAATGAAAAACTGTTTTTT. Amino acids: CASSPRQGARNEKLFF.

V usage is TRBV14 and J usage is TRBJ1-2; 9 positions agree with TRBD1. The V and J ends lost 0 bases and 6 bases, in that order; junction bases with no gene match: 11. This CDR3 is built from 17 residues. In germline, CDR1 is SGHDN, CDR2 FVKESK. CDR3 residues: CASSQDHPGTGHNGYTF. As DNA, the CDR3 is TGTGCCAGCAGCCAAGATCACCCCGGGACAGGGCATAATGGCTACACCTTC.

This chain connects TRBV4-1 to TRBJ2-7, with 13 bases matching TRBD2. Unmatched junction bases numbered 10, after V lost 4 bases and J lost 7 bases. The CDR3 covers 16 residues. The germline V gene encodes CDR1 MGHRA and CDR2 YSYEKL. The CDR3 sequence: CASSLGTSGNLAEQYF. For the CDR3, the DNA is TGCGCCAGCAGCCTGGGGACTAGCGGGAACCTGGCTGAGCAGTACTTC.

The V call is TRBV6-6, the J call TRBJ1-4; a possible D gene is TRBD1 (6 bases). The CDR3 contains 16 residues. V dropped 2 bases and J dropped 3 bases, with 13 bases sitting between them. CDR1 and CDR2 (germline): MNHNY, SVGAGI (reference sequence). The CDR3 loop reads CASSYRTDNPNEKLFF. The CDR3 DNA is TGTGCCAGCAGTTACAGGACAGACAACCCTAATGAAAAACTGTTTTTT.

The chain is built from TRBV7-9 and TRBJ2-5; D may be TRBD2 (6 bases). The germline CDR1 and CDR2 sequences are SEHNR and FQNEAQ (reference sequence). CDR3 length: 12 amino acids. The V end was cut by 8 bases, the J end by 4 bases, with 11 bases between. In DNA form, the CDR3 reads TGTGCCAGCGATTTGGGAGGAGAGACCCAGTACTTC. It is translated as CASDLGGETQYF.

In this sample, this clone turned up a few times. This chain connects TRBV5-1 to TRBJ2-1, with TRBD2 matching over 9 bases. This CDR3 contains 15 residues. After removal of 4 bases from V and 2 bases from J, the junction contained 4 bases not matched to a gene. The germline gives CDR1 SGHRS, CDR2 YFSETQ. The CDR3: CASSTAGGPYNEQFF. The DNA for the CDR3 is TGCGCCAGCAGCACAGCGGGAGGCCCCTACAATGAGCAGTTCTTC. The variable domain in full, with the rest retrieved from reference TRBV5-1 and TRBJ2-1, is KAGVTQTPRYLIKTRGQQVTLSCSPISGHRSVSWYQQTPGQGLQFLFEYFSETQRNKGNFPGRFSGRQFSNSRSEMNVSTLELGDSALYLCASSTAGGPYNEQFFGPGTRLTVL.

The chain carries TRBV7-6 and TRBJ2-1, with D perhaps matching TRBD2 (6 bases). There are 19 residues in the CDR3. The germline CDR1 and CDR2 sequences are SGHVS and FNYEAQ. V gave up 3 bases and J gave up 1 base, with 22 bases separating them. The CDR3 coding sequence is TGTGCCAGCAGCTTTTGGGTTTGGAAACCGGGACTTTCCTACAATGAGCAGTTCTTC. Translated: CASSFWVWKPGLSYNEQFF.

The chain couples TRBV6-1 to TRBJ1-5, with D possibly TRBD1 on 5 matching bases. Between the trimmed V and J ends, which lost 4 bases and 3 bases, there was a span of 19 bases. Germline V gives CDR1 MNHNS, CDR2 SASEGT. The length of the CDR3 is 17 residues. In DNA, the CDR3 is TGTGCCAGCAGTGCTAAGGGGCAGTTGTGGATCAATCAGCCCCAGCATTTT. This sequence encodes CASSAKGQLWINQPQHF.

The sample holds one count of this clone. The genes are TRBV9 and TRBJ2-3; 7 bases agree with TRBD2. This CDR3 region has 15 residues. V trimming: 1 base; J trimming: 2 bases; junction bases outside the gene matches: 4. Germline CDR1 reads SGDLS; CDR2 reads YYNGEE. The CDR3 loop reads CASSVQGDYTDTQYF. DNA of the CDR3: TGTGCCAGCAGCGTACAAGGGGACTACACAGATACGCAGTATTTT. Full variable domain (outside the CDR3, taken from reference TRBV9 and TRBJ2-3): DSGVTQTPKHLITATGQRVTLRCSPRSGDLSVYWYQQSLDQGLQFLIQYYNGEERAKGNILERFSAQQFPDLHSELNLSSLELGDSALYFCASSVQGDYTDTQYFGPGTRLTVL.

V usage is TRBV6-6 and J usage is TRBJ2-2, with D maybe TRBD2 (6 bases). CDR3 length equals 14 residues. Germline CDR1 and CDR2: MNHNY and SVGAGI (reference sequence). Trimming stripped 4 bases from V and 6 bases from J, with 12 bases between. The CDR3 nucleotides read TGTGCCAGCAGTTCTATGGGGGAGGCCGGGGAGCTGTTTTTT. Amino acid sequence: CASSSMGEAGELFF.

A note on this clone: This specimen includes other DNA sequences encoding the same CDR3. The V and J genes are TRBV20-1 and TRBJ2-5; unclear D gene. This CDR3 region has 11 residues. Germline loops: CDR1 DFQATT, CDR2 SNEGSKA (reference sequence). V dropped 1 base and J dropped 5 bases, with 5 bases sitting between them. The DNA for the CDR3 is TGCAGTGCTAGAGGAGAGGAGACCCAGTACTTC. Protein: CSARGEETQYF.

The rearrangement links TRBV5-1 to TRBJ2-1; D is ambiguous. The CDR3 is made up of 16 amino acids. CDR1 SGHRS and CDR2 YFSETQ come from the germline V gene. Between the trimmed V and J ends, which lost 4 bases and 0 bases, there was a span of 14 bases. CDR3 in amino acids: CASSANEASSYNEQFF. The CDR3 coding sequence is TGCGCCAGCAGCGCTAATGAGGCGAGCTCCTACAATGAGCAGTTCTTC.